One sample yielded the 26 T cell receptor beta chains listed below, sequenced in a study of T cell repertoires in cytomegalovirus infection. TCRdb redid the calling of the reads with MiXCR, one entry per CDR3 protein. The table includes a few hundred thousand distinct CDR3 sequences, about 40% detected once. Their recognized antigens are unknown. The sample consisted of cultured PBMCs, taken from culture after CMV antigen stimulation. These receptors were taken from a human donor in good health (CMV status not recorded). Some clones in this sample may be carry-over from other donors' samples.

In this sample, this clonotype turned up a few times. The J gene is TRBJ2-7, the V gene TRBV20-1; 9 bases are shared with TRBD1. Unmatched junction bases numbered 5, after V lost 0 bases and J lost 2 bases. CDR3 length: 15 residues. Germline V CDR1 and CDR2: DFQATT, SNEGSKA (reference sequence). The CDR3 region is CSARDGTGRTYEQYF. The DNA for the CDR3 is TGCAGTGCTAGAGATGGGACAGGGCGGACCTACGAGCAGTACTTC.

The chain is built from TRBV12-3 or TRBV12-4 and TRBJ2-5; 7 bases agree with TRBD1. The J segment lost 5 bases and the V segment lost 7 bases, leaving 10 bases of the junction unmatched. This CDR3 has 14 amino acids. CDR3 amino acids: CASTSTGFGETQYF. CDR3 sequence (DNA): TGTGCCAGCACCTCGACAGGGTTTGGGGAGACCCAGTACTTC.

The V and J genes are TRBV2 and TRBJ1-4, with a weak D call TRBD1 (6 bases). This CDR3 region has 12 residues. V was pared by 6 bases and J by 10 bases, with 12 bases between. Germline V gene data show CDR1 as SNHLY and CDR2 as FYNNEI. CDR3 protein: CASRSDSGKLFF. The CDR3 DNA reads TGTGCCAGCAGATCGGACAGCGGAAAACTGTTTTTT.

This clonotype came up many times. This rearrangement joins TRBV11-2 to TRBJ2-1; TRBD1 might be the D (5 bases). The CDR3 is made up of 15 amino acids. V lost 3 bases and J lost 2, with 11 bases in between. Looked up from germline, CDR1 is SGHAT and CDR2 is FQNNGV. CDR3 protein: CASSLGPTTYNEQFF. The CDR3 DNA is TGTGCCAGCAGCTTGGGGCCAACCACCTACAATGAGCAGTTCTTC.

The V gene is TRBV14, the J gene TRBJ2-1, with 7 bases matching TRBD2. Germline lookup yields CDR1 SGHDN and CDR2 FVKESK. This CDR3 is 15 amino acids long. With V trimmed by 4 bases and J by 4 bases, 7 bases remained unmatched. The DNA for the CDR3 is TGTGCCAGCAGCCTGCCTAGCGGAGGGTACAATGAGCAGTTCTTC. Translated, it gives CASSLPSGGYNEQFF.

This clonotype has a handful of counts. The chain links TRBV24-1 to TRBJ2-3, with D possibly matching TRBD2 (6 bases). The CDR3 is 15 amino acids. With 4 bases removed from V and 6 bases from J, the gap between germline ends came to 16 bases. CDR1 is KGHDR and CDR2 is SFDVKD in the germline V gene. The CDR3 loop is CATSDPRARGDTQYF. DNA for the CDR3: TGTGCCACCAGTGACCCCCGGGCCCGGGGGGATACGCAGTATTTT.

CDR3 nucleotide sequence: TGTGCCAGCAGCCCCGGCGGCCACACTGAAGCTTTCTTT. Protein sequence: CASSPGGHTEAFF. The V and J genes are TRBV11-2 and TRBJ1-1; D gene uncertain. CDR3 size: 13 residues. V shed 5 bases and J shed 3 bases, with 10 bases lying between them. In germline, CDR1 is SGHAT, CDR2 FQNNGV.

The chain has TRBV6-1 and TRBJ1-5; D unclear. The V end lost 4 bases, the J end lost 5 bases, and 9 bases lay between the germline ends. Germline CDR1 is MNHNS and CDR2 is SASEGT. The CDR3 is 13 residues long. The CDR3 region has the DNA TGTGCCAGCAGTGCAGGCTCTTATCAGCCCCAGCATTTT. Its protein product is CASSAGSYQPQHF.

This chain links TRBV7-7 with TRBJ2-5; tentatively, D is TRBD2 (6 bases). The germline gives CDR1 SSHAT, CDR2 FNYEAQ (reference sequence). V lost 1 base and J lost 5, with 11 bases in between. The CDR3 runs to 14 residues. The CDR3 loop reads CASSLVGGMETQYF. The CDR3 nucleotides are TGTGCCAGCAGCTTAGTTGGCGGGATGGAGACCCAGTACTTC.

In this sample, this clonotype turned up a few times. The CDR3 DNA sequence: TGTGCCAGTAGCCCTGCGACAGGCCCAATTTTCTACGAGCAGTACTTC. Its translation: CASSPATGPIFYEQYF. The chain combines TRBV19 with TRBJ2-7; the D gene is possibly TRBD1 (6 bases). The length of the CDR3 is 16 residues. Germline CDR1 and CDR2: LNHDA and SQIVND (reference sequence). The ends were cut back, 6 bases at V and 3 bases at J, with 21 bases in the middle. Complete variable domain (other parts from reference TRBV19 and TRBJ2-7): DGGITQSPKYLFRKEGQNVTLSCEQNLNHDAMYWYRQDPGQGLRLIYYSQIVNDFQKGDIAEGYSVSREKKESFPLTVTSAQKNPTAFYLCASSPATGPIFYEQYFGPGTRLTVT.

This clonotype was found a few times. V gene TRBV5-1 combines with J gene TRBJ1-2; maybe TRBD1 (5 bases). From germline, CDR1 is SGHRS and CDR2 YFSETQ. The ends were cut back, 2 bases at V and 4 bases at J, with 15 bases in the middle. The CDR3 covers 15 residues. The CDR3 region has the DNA TGCGCCAGCAGCTTCGGGACCGAAAAGTTCTATGGCTACACCTTC. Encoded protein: CASSFGTEKFYGYTF.

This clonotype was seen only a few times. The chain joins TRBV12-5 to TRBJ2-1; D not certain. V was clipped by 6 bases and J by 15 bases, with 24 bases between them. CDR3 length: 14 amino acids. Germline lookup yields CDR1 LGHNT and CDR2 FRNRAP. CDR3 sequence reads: CASGPDQTYLRRFF. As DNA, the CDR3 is TGTGCTAGTGGCCCAGACCAGACCTACCTCAGAAGGTTCTTC.

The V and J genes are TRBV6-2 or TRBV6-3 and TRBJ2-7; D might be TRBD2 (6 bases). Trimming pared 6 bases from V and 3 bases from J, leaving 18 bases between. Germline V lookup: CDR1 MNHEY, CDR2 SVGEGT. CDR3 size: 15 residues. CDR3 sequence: CASSLPRRERYEQYF. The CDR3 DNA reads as TGTGCCAGCAGCCTCCCGAGGCGGGAACGCTACGAGCAGTACTTC.

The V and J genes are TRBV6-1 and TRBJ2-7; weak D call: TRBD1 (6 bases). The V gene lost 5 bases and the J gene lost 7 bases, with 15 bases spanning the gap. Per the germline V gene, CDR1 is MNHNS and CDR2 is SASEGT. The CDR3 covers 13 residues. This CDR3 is CASSYRVHSEQYF. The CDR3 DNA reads TGTGCCAGCAGTTACAGGGTCCATTCGGAGCAGTACTTC.

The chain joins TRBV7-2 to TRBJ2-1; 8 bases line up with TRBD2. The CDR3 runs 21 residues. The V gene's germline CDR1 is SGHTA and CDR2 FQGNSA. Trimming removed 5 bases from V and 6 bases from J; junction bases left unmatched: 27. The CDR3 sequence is CASSPGGWPGDTGRVCNEQFF. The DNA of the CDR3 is TGTGCCAGCAGCCCTGGAGGGTGGCCAGGGGACACCGGGAGGGTCTGCAATGAGCAGTTCTTC.

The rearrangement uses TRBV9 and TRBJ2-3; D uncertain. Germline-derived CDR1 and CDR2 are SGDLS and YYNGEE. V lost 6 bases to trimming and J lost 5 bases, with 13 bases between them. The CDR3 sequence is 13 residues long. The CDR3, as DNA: TGTGCCAGCACCGAATCAGGTCAAGATACGCAGTATTTT. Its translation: CASTESGQDTQYF.

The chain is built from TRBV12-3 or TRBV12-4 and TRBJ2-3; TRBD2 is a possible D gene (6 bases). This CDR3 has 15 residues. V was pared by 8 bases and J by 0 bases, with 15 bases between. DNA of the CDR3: TGTGCCAGCCCCGTGGGGGGATTAAGCACAGATACGCAGTATTTT. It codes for CASPVGGLSTDTQYF.

The CDR3 region is CASSYRQYGYTF. The DNA for the CDR3 is TGTGCCAGCAGCTATCGACAGTATGGCTACACCTTC. V usage is TRBV7-2 and J usage is TRBJ1-2, with a weak D call TRBD1 (5 bases). The CDR3 extends over 12 amino acids. Trimming stripped 4 bases from V and 5 bases from J, with 8 bases between. The germline CDR1 and CDR2 sequences are SGHTA and FQGNSA.

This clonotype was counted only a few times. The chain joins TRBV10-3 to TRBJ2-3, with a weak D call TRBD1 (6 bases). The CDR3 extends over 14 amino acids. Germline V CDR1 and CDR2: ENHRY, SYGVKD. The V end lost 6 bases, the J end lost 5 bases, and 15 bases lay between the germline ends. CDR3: CAIRDSRGGDTQYF. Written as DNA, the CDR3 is TGTGCCATCAGGGACAGCCGCGGTGGAGATACGCAGTATTTT.

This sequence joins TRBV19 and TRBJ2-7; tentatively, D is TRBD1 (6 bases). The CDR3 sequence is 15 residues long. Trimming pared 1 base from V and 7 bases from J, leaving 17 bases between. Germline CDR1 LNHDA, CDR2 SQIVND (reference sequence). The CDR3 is CASSIGGQTDGEQYF. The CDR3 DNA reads TGTGCCAGTAGTATAGGGGGGCAGACCGACGGGGAGCAGTACTTC.

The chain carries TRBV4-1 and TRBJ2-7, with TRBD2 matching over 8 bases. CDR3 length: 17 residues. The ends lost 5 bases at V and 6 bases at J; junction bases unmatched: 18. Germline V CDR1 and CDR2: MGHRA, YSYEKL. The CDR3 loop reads CASSSRPKRERLCEQYF. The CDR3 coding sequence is TGCGCCAGCAGCAGCCGGCCCAAGCGGGAGAGGCTTTGCGAGCAGTACTTC.

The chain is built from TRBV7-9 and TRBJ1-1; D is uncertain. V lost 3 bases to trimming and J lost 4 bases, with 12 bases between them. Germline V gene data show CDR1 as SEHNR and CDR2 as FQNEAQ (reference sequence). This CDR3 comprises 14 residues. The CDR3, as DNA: TGTGCCAGCAGCTTGTCATTTTTGAGCACTGAAGCTTTCTTT. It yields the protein CASSLSFLSTEAFF.

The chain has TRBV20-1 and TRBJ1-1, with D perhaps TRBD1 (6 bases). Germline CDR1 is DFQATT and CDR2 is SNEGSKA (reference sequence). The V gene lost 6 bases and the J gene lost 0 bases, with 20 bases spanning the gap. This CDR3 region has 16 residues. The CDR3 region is CSARQAERDMNTEAFF. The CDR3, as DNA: TGCAGTGCGAGACAGGCCGAGAGGGACATGAACACTGAAGCTTTCTTT.

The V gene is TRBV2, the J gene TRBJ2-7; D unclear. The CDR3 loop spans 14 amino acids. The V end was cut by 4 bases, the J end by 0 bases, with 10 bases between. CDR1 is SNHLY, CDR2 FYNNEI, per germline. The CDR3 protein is CASSGLSRSYEQYF. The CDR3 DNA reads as TGTGCCAGCAGTGGCCTCTCCCGCTCCTACGAGCAGTACTTC.

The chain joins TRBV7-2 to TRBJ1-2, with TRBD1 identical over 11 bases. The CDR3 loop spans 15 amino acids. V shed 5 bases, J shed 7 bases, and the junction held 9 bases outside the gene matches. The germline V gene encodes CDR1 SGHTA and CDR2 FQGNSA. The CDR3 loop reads CASSTWTGGGSGYTF. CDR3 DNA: TGTGCCAGCAGCACCTGGACAGGGGGCGGGAGTGGCTACACCTTC. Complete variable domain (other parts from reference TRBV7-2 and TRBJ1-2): GAGVSQSPSNKVTEKGKDVELRCDPISGHTALYWYRQSLGQGLEFLIYFQGNSAPDKSGLPSDRFSAERTGGSVSTLTIQRTQQEDSAVYLCASSTWTGGGSGYTFGSGTRLTVV.

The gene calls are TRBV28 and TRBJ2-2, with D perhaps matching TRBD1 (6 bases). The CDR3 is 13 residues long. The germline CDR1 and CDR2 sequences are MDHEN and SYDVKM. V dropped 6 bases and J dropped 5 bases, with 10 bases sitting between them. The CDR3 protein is CASRSGTTGELFF. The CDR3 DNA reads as TGTGCCAGCAGGTCTGGGACAACCGGGGAGCTGTTTTTT.